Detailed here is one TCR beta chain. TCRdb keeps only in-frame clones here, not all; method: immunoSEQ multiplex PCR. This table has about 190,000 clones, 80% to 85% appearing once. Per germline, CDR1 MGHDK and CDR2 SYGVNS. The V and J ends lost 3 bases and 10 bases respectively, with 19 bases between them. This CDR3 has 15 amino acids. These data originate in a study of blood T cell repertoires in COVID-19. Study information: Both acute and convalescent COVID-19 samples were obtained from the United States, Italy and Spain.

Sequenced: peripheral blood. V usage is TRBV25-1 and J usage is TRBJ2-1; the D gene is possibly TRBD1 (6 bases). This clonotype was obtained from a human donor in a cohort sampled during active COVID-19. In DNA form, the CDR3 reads TGTGCCAGCAGTGAGGGCAATAGGGGGAATTCGGAGCAGTTCTTC. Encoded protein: CASSEGNRGNSEQFF.